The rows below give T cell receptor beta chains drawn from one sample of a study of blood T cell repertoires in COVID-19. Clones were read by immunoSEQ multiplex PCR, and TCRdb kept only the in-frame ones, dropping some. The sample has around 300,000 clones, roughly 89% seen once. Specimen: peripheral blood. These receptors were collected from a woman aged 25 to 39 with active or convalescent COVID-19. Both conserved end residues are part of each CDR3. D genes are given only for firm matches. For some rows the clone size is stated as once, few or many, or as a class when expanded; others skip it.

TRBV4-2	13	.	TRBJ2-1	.	CASSQGPGDEQFF	TGTGCCAGCAGCCAAGGCCCAGGGGACGAGCAGTTCTTC
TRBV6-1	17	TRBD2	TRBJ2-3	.	CASSEATSGGSTDTQYF	TGTGCCAGCAGTGAAGCGACTAGCGGGGGAAGCACAGATACGCAGTATTTT
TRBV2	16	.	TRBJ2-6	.	CASSGVALAGANVLTF	TGTGCCAGCAGCGGGGTCGCACTGGCTGGGGCCAACGTCCTGACTTTC
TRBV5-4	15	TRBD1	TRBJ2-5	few	CASSPRDRVLETQYF	TGTGCCAGCAGCCCCCGGGACAGGGTATTGGAGACCCAGTACTTC
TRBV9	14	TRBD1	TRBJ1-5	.	CASKVGQANQPQHF	TGTGCCAGCAAGGTCGGACAGGCCAATCAGCCCCAGCATTTT
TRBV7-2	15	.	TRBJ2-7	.	CASSLASEKTYEQYF	TGTGCCAGCAGCTTAGCGAGTGAAAAAACCTACGAGCAGTACTTC
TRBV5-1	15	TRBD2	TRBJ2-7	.	CASSLGGGSSYEQYF	TGCGCCAGCAGCTTGGGGGGAGGGTCTTCCTACGAGCAGTACTTC
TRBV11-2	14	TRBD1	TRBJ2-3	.	CASSLIRGQNTQYF	TGTGCCAGCAGCTTAATAAGGGGGCAAAATACGCAGTATTTT
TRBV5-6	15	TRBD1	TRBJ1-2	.	CASSPTGGTNYGYTF	TGTGCCAGCAGCCCGACAGGGGGCACTAACTATGGCTACACCTTC
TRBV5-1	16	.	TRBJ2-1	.	CASSFRGLQNLNEQFF	TGCGCCAGCAGCTTCCGAGGATTACAAAACTTGAATGAGCAGTTCTTC
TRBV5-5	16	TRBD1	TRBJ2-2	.	CASSPTTGINTGELFF	TGTGCCAGCAGCCCCACGACAGGGATCAACACCGGGGAGCTGTTTTTT
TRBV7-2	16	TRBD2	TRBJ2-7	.	CASSLEGRGATYEQYF	TGTGCCAGCAGCTTAGAAGGGCGGGGGGCCACCTACGAGCAGTACTTC
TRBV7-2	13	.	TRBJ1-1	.	CASSLGPDTEAFF	TGTGCCAGCAGCTTGGGGCCGGACACTGAAGCTTTCTTT
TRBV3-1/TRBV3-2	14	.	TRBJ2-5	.	CASSRRGGEETQYF	TGTGCCAGCAGTCGACGGGGTGGCGAGGAGACCCAGTACTTC
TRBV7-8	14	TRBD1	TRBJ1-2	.	CASSITQGGGGYTF	TGTGCCAGCAGCATAACCCAGGGGGGTGGAGGCTACACCTTC
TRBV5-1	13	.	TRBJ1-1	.	CASSGGGGTEAFF	TGCGCCAGCTCCGGGGGAGGAGGAACTGAAGCTTTCTTT
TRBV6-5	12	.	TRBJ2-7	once	CASSPGSHEQYF	TGTGCCAGCAGCCCGGGGTCCCACGAGCAGTACTTC
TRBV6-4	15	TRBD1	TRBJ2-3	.	CASSDGQGSTDTQYF	TGTGCCAGCAGTGACGGACAGGGGTCGACAGATACGCAGTATTTT
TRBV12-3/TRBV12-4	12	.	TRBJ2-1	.	CASSFSSNEQFF	TGTGCCAGCAGTTTTAGTAGTAATGAGCAGTTCTTC
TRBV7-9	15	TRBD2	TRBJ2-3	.	CASSPGTSGLDTQYF	TGTGCCAGCAGCCCCGGGACTAGCGGCCTTGATACGCAGTATTTT
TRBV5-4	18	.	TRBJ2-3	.	CASSLPASGTPRADTQYF	TGTGCCAGCAGCCTTCCTGCTTCCGGGACTCCGAGGGCAGATACGCAGTATTTT
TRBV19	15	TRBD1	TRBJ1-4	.	CASRGTDATNEKLFF	TGTGCCAGTAGGGGGACAGACGCAACTAATGAAAAACTGTTTTTT
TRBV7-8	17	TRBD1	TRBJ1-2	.	CASSPRTGEKKDYGYTF	TGTGCCAGCAGCCCCCGGACAGGGGAAAAGAAGGACTATGGCTACACCTTC
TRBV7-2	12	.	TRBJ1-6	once	CASSFRNSPLHF	TGTGCCAGCAGCTTTAGAAATTCACCCCTCCACTTT
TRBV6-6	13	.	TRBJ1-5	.	CASGYLSNQPQHF	TGTGCAAGCGGTTATCTTAGCAATCAGCCCCAGCATTTT
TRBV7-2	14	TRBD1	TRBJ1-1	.	CASSLDRGDTEAFF	TGTGCCAGCAGCCTAGACAGGGGGGACACTGAAGCTTTCTTT
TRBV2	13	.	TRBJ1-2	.	CASSGDLGAGYTF	TGTGCCAGCAGTGGAGACCTTGGGGCTGGCTACACCTTC
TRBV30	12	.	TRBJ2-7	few	CAWSPTGDEQYF	TGTGCCTGGAGTCCGACCGGAGACGAGCAGTACTTC
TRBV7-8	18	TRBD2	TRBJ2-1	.	CASSSPVGRGAQHNEQFF	TGTGCCAGCAGCTCCCCGGTGGGGCGGGGGGCCCAACACAATGAGCAGTTCTTC
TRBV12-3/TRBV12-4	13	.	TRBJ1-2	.	CASSPGGIYGYTF	TGTGCCAGCAGCCCCGGGGGAATCTATGGCTACACCTTC
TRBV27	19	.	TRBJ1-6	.	CASSPAGGAAPSYNSPLHF	TGTGCCAGCAGTCCCGCGGGGGGGGCAGCCCCCTCCTATAATTCACCCCTCCACTTT
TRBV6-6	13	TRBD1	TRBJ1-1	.	CASSRDREDEAFF	TGTGCCAGCAGCCGGGACAGGGAGGATGAAGCTTTCTTT
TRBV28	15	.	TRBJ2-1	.	CASSGSIGGSNEQFF	TGTGCCAGCAGTGGGTCCATCGGCGGATCCAATGAGCAGTTCTTC
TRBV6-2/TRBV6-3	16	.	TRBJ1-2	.	CASSHRWPDRTYGYTF	TGTGCCAGCAGCCACAGATGGCCCGACAGAACCTATGGCTACACCTTC
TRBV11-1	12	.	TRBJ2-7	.	CASSFGSGEQYF	TGTGCCAGCAGCTTCGGTTCAGGGGAGCAGTACTTC
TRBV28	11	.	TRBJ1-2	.	CASSDYGGYTF	TGTGCCAGCAGTGACTATGGGGGCTACACCTTC